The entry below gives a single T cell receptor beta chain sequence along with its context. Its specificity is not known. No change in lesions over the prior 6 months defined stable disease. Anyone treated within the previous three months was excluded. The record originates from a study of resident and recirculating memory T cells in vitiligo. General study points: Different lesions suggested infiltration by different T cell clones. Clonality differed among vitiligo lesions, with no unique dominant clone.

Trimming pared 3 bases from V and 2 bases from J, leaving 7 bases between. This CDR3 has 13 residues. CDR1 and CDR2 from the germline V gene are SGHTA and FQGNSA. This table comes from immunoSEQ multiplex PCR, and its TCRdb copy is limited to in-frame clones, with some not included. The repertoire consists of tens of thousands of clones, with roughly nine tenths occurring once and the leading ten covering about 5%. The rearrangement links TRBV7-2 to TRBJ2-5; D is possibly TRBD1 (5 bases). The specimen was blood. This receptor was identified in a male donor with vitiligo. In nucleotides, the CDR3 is TGTGCCAGCAGCTTGACAGTACAAGAGACCCAGTACTTC. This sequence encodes CASSLTVQETQYF.